A selection of T cell receptor beta chains follows, all from one sample in a study of regulatory T cells in long-lasting Graves disease. TCRdb used MiXCR to reprocess the multiplex PCR reads, holding one entry per CDR3 protein. The sample lists approximately 540,000 distinct CDR3 sequences, around 12% occurring once. The data were also submitted as part of a second study, on T cells in Graves' hyperthyroidism and ophthalmopathy.

The material sequenced was peripheral blood mononuclear cells (PBMCs), taken at new diagnosis, from a patient treated with antithyroid drugs. The receptors derive from a woman younger than 45 with Graves disease. Each CDR3 is given with its conserved first and last residue. D genes are given only for firm matches. Expanded clones get a size class; other rows say once, few or many, or leave the size out.

TRBJ2-2 | TRBV5-1 | many | TRBD2 | TGCGCCAGCAATCGGGGGGCGAACACCGGGGAGCTGTTTTTT | CASNRGANTGELFF
TRBJ1-5 | TRBV28 | . | TRBD1 | TGTGCCAGCAGTTCCCTGGGACAGGGCTTTCATCAGCCCCAGCATTTT | CASSSLGQGFHQPQHF
TRBJ2-7 | TRBV20-1 | many | TRBD2 | TGCAGTGCCGGCCAGCGGGATCCCTACGAGCAGTACTTC | CSAGQRDPYEQYF
TRBJ2-4 | TRBV9 | few | . | TGTGCCAGCAGCCCCCGCCAGGGCCCCAAAAACATTCAGTACTTC | CASSPRQGPKNIQYF
TRBJ1-2 | TRBV11-2 | many | . | TGTGCCAGCAGCTTAGGGTCGGCACTTACCGGCTACACCTTC | CASSLGSALTGYTF
TRBJ2-7 | TRBV27 | many | . | TGTGCCAGCAGCCCGGTAATTACCTACGAGCAGTACTTC | CASSPVITYEQYF
TRBJ2-1 | TRBV6-2/TRBV6-3 | many | TRBD2 | TGTGCCAGCAGTTACTCGACCTTTAGCGGGAGGGCCGCTGAGCAGTTCTTC | CASSYSTFSGRAAEQFF
TRBJ1-2 | TRBV19 | many | . | TGTGCCAGTAGCACGGGGTGGGGTCGGACCTCTTGGGGCTACACCTTC | CASSTGWGRTSWGYTF
TRBJ1-1 | TRBV27 | many | TRBD1 | TGTGCCAGCAGTACCCGGACAGGGACAGCTTTCTTT | CASSTRTGTAFF
TRBJ1-5 | TRBV20-1 | many | . | TGCAGTGCTAGAGATGTAAATGATGGGGGGGGCAATCAGCCCCAGCATTTT | CSARDVNDGGGNQPQHF
TRBJ1-2 | TRBV2 | . | . | TGTGCCAGCAGTGATTACCGACAGGAAAATGGCTACACCTTC | CASSDYRQENGYTF
TRBJ2-1 | TRBV6-5 | many | . | TGTGCCAGCAGTTACTCGGGTCGGGAAGAGCAGTTCTTC | CASSYSGREEQFF
TRBJ2-4 | TRBV11-3 | many | . | TGTGCCAGCAGCTATCTCGTACTTGGAGCCAAAAACATTCAGTACTTC | CASSYLVLGAKNIQYF
TRBJ2-5 | TRBV29-1 | few | TRBD2 | TGCAGCGTTGAAGGAATAGCGGGAGAGAAAGAGACCCAGTACTTC | CSVEGIAGEKETQYF
TRBJ1-2 | TRBV15 | few | . | TGTGCCACCAGCAGAGATAGGAGTTATGGCTACACCTTC | CATSRDRSYGYTF
TRBJ1-5 | TRBV13 | few | TRBD1 | TGCGCCAGCAGCCATGGACCGGGACAGGGTAGCAATCAGCCCCAGCATTTT | CASSHGPGQGSNQPQHF
TRBJ2-1 | TRBV7-9 | . | . | TGTGCCCTCAAAAGAGGGTCACTACATGAGCAGTTCTTC | CALKRGSLHEQFF
TRBJ1-2 | TRBV6-1 | few | . | TGTGCCAGCAGCCTAACGGGGGGGACGAATGGCTACACCTTC | CASSLTGGTNGYTF
TRBJ2-7 | TRBV2 | many | TRBD1 | TGTGCCAGCAGCCCCGGACAGGGTGACAACGAGCAGTACTTC | CASSPGQGDNEQYF
TRBJ1-2 | TRBV6-1 | many | . | TGTGCCAGCAGTGCCGACAGAACCAATAACTATGGCTACACCTTC | CASSADRTNNYGYTF
TRBJ1-1 | TRBV30 | . | . | TGTGCCTGGAGTGGGTCGGCAGCAAAAGAAGAATATGAAGCTTTCTTT | CAWSGSAAKEEYEAFF
TRBJ2-3 | TRBV9 | . | TRBD2 | TGTGCCAGCAGCGTAGGGGGGGGGACTACCACAAATACGCAGTATTTT | CASSVGGGTTTNTQYF
TRBJ1-4 | TRBV30 | many | . | TGTGCCTGGAGAAGGCTCAATGAAAAACTGTTTTTT | CAWRRLNEKLFF
TRBJ2-2 | TRBV18 | few | . | TGTGCCAGCTCCCCCGCATTAACCACCGGGGAGCTGTTTTTT | CASSPALTTGELFF
TRBJ2-1 | TRBV11-2 | many | . | TGTGCCAGCGAGGGACCAACCTACAATGAGCAGTTCTTC | CASEGPTYNEQFF
TRBJ2-7 | TRBV19 | many | TRBD1 | TGTGCCAGTAGTTTTAGGACGGACAGGGTTTACGAGCAGTACTTC | CASSFRTDRVYEQYF
TRBJ1-6 | TRBV28 | many | . | TGTGCCACCAAGGCGGAGAATAATAATTCACCCCTCCACTTT | CATKAENNNSPLHF
TRBJ1-5 | TRBV7-9 | few | . | TGTGCCAGCCTGAAGTGGGGGGAGGATCAGCCCCAGCATTTT | CASLKWGEDQPQHF
TRBJ2-7 | TRBV7-8 | many | . | TGTGCCAGCAGCCCGTGGAGCAGGTCATCCTACGAGCAGTACTTC | CASSPWSRSSYEQYF
TRBJ1-1 | TRBV18 | few | TRBD1 | TGTGCCAGCTCACCTCTCGGACAGGGGAATGCTGAAGCTTTCTTT | CASSPLGQGNAEAFF
TRBJ1-1 | TRBV12-3/TRBV12-4 | many | . | TGTGCCAGCAGTCGGTACGGTACGAACACTGAAGCTTTCTTT | CASSRYGTNTEAFF
TRBJ1-2 | TRBV5-6 | few | . | TGTGCCAGCAGCTCCGGGGCGTTTGATGGCTACACCTTC | CASSSGAFDGYTF
TRBJ2-7 | TRBV27 | few | . | TGTGCCAGCAATTCTCAAAGTTTCCCCTACGAGCAGTACTTC | CASNSQSFPYEQYF
TRBJ2-3 | TRBV30 | many | TRBD2 | TGTGCCTTGACTAGCGGTGGGGATACGCAGTATTTT | CALTSGGDTQYF
TRBJ2-7 | TRBV5-4 | many | . | TGTGCCAGCAGCTTCAATCACCACGAGCAGTACTTC | CASSFNHHEQYF
TRBJ1-2 | TRBV9 | . | . | TGTGCCAGCAGCGAACGTAATAGTGGCTACACCTTC | CASSERNSGYTF
TRBJ1-3 | TRBV19 | few | . | TGTGCCAGTTGCTATCAGGCTGCGGGAAACACCATATATTTT | CASCYQAAGNTIYF
TRBJ2-7 | TRBV5-4 | many | TRBD2 | TGTGCCAGCAGCTTGGGTTTTCGGCTAGCGGGAGACTCCTACGAGCAGTACTTC | CASSLGFRLAGDSYEQYF
TRBJ2-2 | TRBV24-1 | few | . | TGTGCCACCAGTGATTACTGGTCCGGGGAGCTGTTTTTT | CATSDYWSGELFF
TRBJ2-6 | TRBV19 | many | TRBD1 | TGTGCCAGTAGTAAAGACAGGGGGCTATATGGGGCCAACGTCCTGACTTTC | CASSKDRGLYGANVLTF
TRBJ1-5 | TRBV5-6 | . | TRBD1 | TGTGCCAGCAGCTTCAGGGGGACCAATGGGCCCCAGCATTTT | CASSFRGTNGPQHF
TRBJ1-1 | TRBV13 | many | . | TGTGCCAGCAGCTTAGACCTTTACACTGAAGCTTTCTTT | CASSLDLYTEAFF
TRBJ2-3 | TRBV27 | many | TRBD2 | TGTGCCAGCAGTTTATCCCTAGCGGGAGTTTGGCCAGATACGCAGTATTTT | CASSLSLAGVWPDTQYF
TRBJ2-1 | TRBV7-9 | few | TRBD2 | TGTGCCGACGGGGGGGAACCGCCCCACACACTTGAGCAGTTCTTC | CADGGEPPHTLEQFF
TRBJ2-3 | TRBV20-1 | . | TRBD2 | TGCAGTGCTAGAGATGCGGCGGGAGGGCTGACAGATACGCAGTATTTT | CSARDAAGGLTDTQYF
TRBJ2-6 | TRBV2 | many | . | TGTGCCAGCAACGGGGGATCGGTCTCTGGGGCCAACGTCCTGACTTTC | CASNGGSVSGANVLTF
TRBJ2-7 | TRBV10-3 | many | TRBD2 | TGTGCCAGCAGGCGGCTAGCGGACTCCTACGAGCAGTACTTC | CASRRLADSYEQYF
TRBJ2-3 | TRBV11-1 | many | . | TGTGCCAGCAGCTTAGAAGCACTGAATACGCAGTATTTT | CASSLEALNTQYF
TRBJ2-3 | TRBV4-3 | few | . | TGCGCCAGCAGCCACCCTGGGGGCACAGATACGCAGTATTTT | CASSHPGGTDTQYF
TRBJ1-2 | TRBV29-1 | . | TRBD1 | TGCAGCGTTCTGACAGGGCTCTATGGCTACACCTTC | CSVLTGLYGYTF
TRBJ1-1 | TRBV9 | many | TRBD1 | TGTGCCAGCAGCGTAGATACAGGGGAACCTGAAGCTTTCTTT | CASSVDTGEPEAFF
TRBJ2-3 | TRBV2 | many | . | TGTGCCAGCAGTGAAGGGCGAGGGGGTAGCACAGATACGCAGTATTTT | CASSEGRGGSTDTQYF
TRBJ1-4 | TRBV19 | many | . | TGTGCCAGTAGTAGAGGACAGATCGAAAAACTGTTTTTT | CASSRGQIEKLFF
TRBJ1-1 | TRBV11-2 | many | . | TGTGCCAGCAGCTTAGAATTTTACACTGAAGCTTTCTTT | CASSLEFYTEAFF
TRBJ1-5 | TRBV6-5 | . | . | TGTGCCAGCAGTTTCCGTCGGGGGAATCAGCCCCAGCATTTT | CASSFRRGNQPQHF
TRBJ1-1 | TRBV27 | many | . | TGTGCCAGCAGTTTTAGTCCGGGAGTGGGAGCTTTCTTT | CASSFSPGVGAFF
TRBJ1-5 | TRBV29-1 | many | . | TGCAGCGTTCGCGGGGCCAATCAGCCCCAGCATTTT | CSVRGANQPQHF
TRBJ1-2 | TRBV12-3/TRBV12-4 | many | . | TGTGCCAGCACCTTCTGGGTAGGACAGATCTATGGCTACACCTTC | CASTFWVGQIYGYTF
TRBJ1-1 | TRBV18 | many | . | TGTGCCAGCTCACCACCGGTAGGGGGCACTGAAGCTTTCTTT | CASSPPVGGTEAFF